The count of the clone carrying this TCR beta chain is one. Repertoires were generated with immunoSEQ multiplex PCR, while TCRdb's copy carries only in-frame clones and drops some. The data show about 260,000 clones, with 75% to 90% seen just once and 2% to 3% held by the top ten. Allocation to cohorts depended on clinical history reported by the participants. V shed 3 bases and J shed 0 bases, with 8 bases lying between them. The CDR3 extends over 13 amino acids. Germline assignment: CDR1 DFQATT and CDR2 SNEGSKA (reference sequence). The data derive from a study of blood T cell repertoires in COVID-19. Study at large: Italy, Spain and the United States were the sources of the convalescent and acute COVID-19 samples. PBMCs, B-cell-depleted T cells, or T cells were the source of the cDNA or gDNA that made up the material.

This TCR came from a woman aged 18-29 years who had recovered from COVID-19. Material for sequencing was PBMCs or T cells enriched from blood (not recorded which). The chain couples TRBV20-1 to TRBJ2-5, with D hard to call. CDR3 loop: CSASYEYQETQYF. CDR3 in DNA: TGCAGTGCTAGTTACGAGTACCAAGAGACCCAGTACTTC.